These 24 T cell receptor beta chains originate from one sample sequenced in a study of cytomegalovirus exposure and HLA in healthy donors. PCR amplification relied on 60 Vbeta primers (plus 13 Jbeta primers). Produced via immunoSEQ multiplex PCR; TCRdb's table is partial and in-frame only. Altogether about 190,000 clones are present, roughly 80% being singletons, with the ten largest covering about 3%. Sequencing was carried out using PBMCs. Receptors were obtained from a woman aged 25 to 45 in good health and CMV-seropositive.

In this sample, this clone turned up a few times. V gene TRBV2 combines with J gene TRBJ1-2; D unclear. CDR3 length equals 13 residues. Trimming left V 3 bases short and J 6 bases short, with 11 bases between. The germline gives CDR1 SNHLY, CDR2 FYNNEI. The CDR3 coding sequence is TGTGCCAGCAGTGAGCATAGCGCAAATGGCTACACCTTC. Its protein product is CASSEHSANGYTF.

V usage is TRBV4-1 and J usage is TRBJ2-2; 7 nucleotides line up with TRBD2. Germline CDR1 is MGHRA and CDR2 is YSYEKL. CDR3 length: 15 residues. V lost 4 bases to trimming and J lost 2 bases; unmatched junction nucleotides: 4. This CDR3 reads CASSPAGPNTGELFF. The CDR3, as DNA: TGCGCCAGCAGCCCAGCGGGGCCTAACACCGGGGAGCTGTTTTTT.

The CDR3 coding sequence is TGTGCCAGCAGTTACGAACTAGCGGGACCTCAAGAGACCCAGTACTTC. Its protein product is CASSYELAGPQETQYF. The chain couples TRBV6-6 to TRBJ2-5; 10 nucleotides line up with TRBD2. The V gene end was trimmed by 2 bases and the J gene end by 2 bases; junction bases not matched to a gene: 5. The CDR3 spans 16 residues. CDR1 and CDR2 (germline): MNHNY, SVGAGI (reference sequence).

The rearrangement links TRBV28 to TRBJ2-7, with 8 nucleotides matching TRBD2. The CDR3 extends over 15 amino acids. V was pared by 7 bases and J by 4 bases, with 12 bases of the junction left unmatched. The germline V gene has CDR1 MDHEN and CDR2 SYDVKM. For the CDR3, the DNA is TGTGCCAGCACCTCGGCAAGCGGGAGAGTATACGAGCAGTACTTC. Translating it yields CASTSASGRVYEQYF.

The genes are TRBV7-8 and TRBJ2-7; D remains unclear. V was cut by 4 bases and J by 3 bases, with 13 bases left in between. CDR3 length equals 14 residues. Looked up from germline, CDR1 is SGHVS and CDR2 is FQNEAQ. The CDR3 spells CASSSTMLSYEQYF. DNA for the CDR3: TGTGCCAGCAGCTCAACGATGCTTAGCTACGAGCAGTACTTC.

The chain joins TRBV7-2 to TRBJ2-2; D uncertain. Germline V lookup: CDR1 SGHTA, CDR2 FQGNSA. The CDR3 is 13 residues long. V was cut by 5 bases and J by 3 bases, with 7 bases left in between. CDR3 DNA: TGTGCCAGCAGCACTGATGACACCGGGGAGCTGTTTTTT. Translated: CASSTDDTGELFF.

In this sample, this clone turned up a few times. The rearrangement joins TRBV25-1 to TRBJ1-1; TRBD1 is a possible D gene (5 bases). V was clipped by 1 base and J by 1 base, with 10 bases between them. Germline assignment: CDR1 MGHDK and CDR2 SYGVNS. The CDR3 contains 15 residues. CDR3 region: CASSELGGRNTEAFF. The CDR3, as DNA: TGTGCCAGCAGTGAATTGGGGGGGAGGAACACTGAAGCTTTCTTT. Full variable domain (remainder filled in from reference TRBV25-1 and TRBJ1-1): EADIYQTPRYLVIGTGKKITLECSQTMGHDKMYWYQQDPGMELHLIHYSYGVNSTEKGDLSSESTVSRIRTEHFPLTLESARPSHTSQYLCASSELGGRNTEAFFGQGTRLTVV.

The J gene is TRBJ2-1, the V gene TRBV6-5, with 7 nucleotides matching TRBD2. The germline gives CDR1 MNHEY, CDR2 SVGAGI. V gave up 8 bases and J gave up 6 bases; unmatched junction bases: 13. The CDR3 length is 15 residues. CDR3 bases: TGTGCCAGCTGTCGGGGGGTGACGGCGGCCAATGAGCAGTTCTTC. Protein: CASCRGVTAANEQFF.

In DNA, the CDR3 is TGTGCCAGCAGTTCAGGGGCAGACTCCTACAATGAGCAGTTCTTC. It encodes CASSSGADSYNEQFF. The V and J genes are TRBV28 and TRBJ2-1; possibly TRBD1 for D (6 bases). CDR3 length: 15 residues. Germline assignment: CDR1 MDHEN and CDR2 SYDVKM. V dropped 4 bases and J dropped 0 bases, with 10 bases sitting between them.

Points on this clone: At the DNA level, this CDR3 is encoded by other sequences in the same sample as well. V gene TRBV5-1 combines with J gene TRBJ2-1, with 10 bases matching TRBD2. The CDR3 is 16 residues long. Germline loops: CDR1 SGHRS, CDR2 YFSETQ. V shed 0 bases and J 0 bases; nucleotides not matched to a gene: 0. The CDR3 DNA follows: TGCGCCAGCAGCTTGGGACTAGCGGGCTCCTACAATGAGCAGTTCTTC. It translates to CASSLGLAGSYNEQFF.

V usage is TRBV29-1 and J usage is TRBJ2-5; D might be TRBD2 (6 bases). CDR1 and CDR2 (germline): SQVTM, ANQGSEA. The CDR3 loop spans 15 amino acids. Trimming took 7 bases from V and 3 from J, leaving 21 bases between them. CDR3 region: CSASLAANPKETQYF. The DNA of the CDR3 is TGCAGCGCCTCACTAGCCGCTAATCCAAAAGAGACCCAGTACTTC.

Only a few counts were recorded for this clone. The V and J genes are TRBV13 and TRBJ2-3, with 8 bases matching TRBD2. J gave up 4 bases and V 2 bases, and 2 bases lay outside the gene matches. This CDR3 contains 14 residues. Germline CDR1 is PRHDT and CDR2 is FYEKMQ (reference sequence). CDR3 protein: CASSLKLAADTQYF. The CDR3 DNA sequence: TGTGCCAGCAGCTTAAAACTAGCGGCAGATACGCAGTATTTT.

CDR3 residues: CASSPGYGYTF. As DNA, the CDR3 is TGTGCCAGTAGTCCGGGTTACGGCTACACCTTC. The chain carries TRBV19 and TRBJ1-2; no reliable D call. The CDR3 runs 11 residues. Germline loops: CDR1 LNHDA, CDR2 SQIVND (reference sequence). The V gene lost 5 bases and the J gene lost 8 bases, with 9 bases spanning the gap.

On this clone: Other DNA sequences in this specimen translate into the identical CDR3. CDR3 in amino acids: CASSFRGAGNTIYF. In nucleotides, the CDR3 is TGTGCCAGCAGTTTTCGGGGGGCCGGAAACACCATATATTTT. The chain has TRBV27 and TRBJ1-3, with D possibly matching TRBD1 (6 bases). V was cut by 3 bases and J by 4 bases, with 10 bases left in between. The germline V gene has CDR1 MNHEY and CDR2 SMNVEV (reference sequence). This CDR3 contains 14 residues.

This chain uses TRBV4-1 with TRBJ2-7, with D possibly matching TRBD2 (5 bases). V was pared by 4 bases and J by 5 bases, with 15 bases between. CDR1 and CDR2 (germline): MGHRA, YSYEKL. CDR3 length: 14 residues. The CDR3 DNA follows: TGCGCCAGCAGCCCTCCGGGAACTATCGACGAGCAGTACTTC. This sequence encodes CASSPPGTIDEQYF.

This clone was counted between two and nine times. The J gene is TRBJ1-4, the V gene TRBV27; 7 bases are a match to TRBD1. V dropped 6 bases and J dropped 8; count of bases not matched to a gene: 15. The CDR3 extends over 16 amino acids. Germline V gene lookup returns CDR1 MNHEY and CDR2 SMNVEV (reference sequence). The CDR3 coding sequence is TGTGCCAGCAGCTCTCCTAGAGGCTTGGACAGGGAAAAACTGTTTTTT. Translated: CASSSPRGLDREKLFF.

The J gene is TRBJ2-2, the V gene TRBV25-1; D might be TRBD1 (5 bases). CDR1 and CDR2 (germline): MGHDK, SYGVNS. V was shortened by 4 bases and J by 4 bases, with 7 bases between the two germline ends. The CDR3 is 13 amino acids. In nucleotides, the CDR3 is TGTGCCAGCAGTGTCAGGGCCACCGGGGAGCTGTTTTTT. It encodes CASSVRATGELFF. Supplemented by reference TRBV25-1 and TRBJ2-2, the full variable domain reads EADIYQTPRYLVIGTGKKITLECSQTMGHDKMYWYQQDPGMELHLIHYSYGVNSTEKGDLSSESTVSRIRTEHFPLTLESARPSHTSQYLCASSVRATGELFFGEGSRLTVL.

The chain joins TRBV19 to TRBJ1-1, with TRBD1 identical over 9 bases. The CDR3 spans 14 residues. Germline V gene lookup returns CDR1 LNHDA and CDR2 SQIVND (reference sequence). After removal of 8 bases from V and 1 base from J, the junction contained 5 bases not matched to a gene. As DNA, the CDR3 is TGTGCCAGTGGCGGACAGGGGAGGAACACTGAAGCTTTCTTT. Amino acids: CASGGQGRNTEAFF.

The chain uses TRBV7-2 and TRBJ1-1; D is unclear. The CDR3 has 13 amino acids. Germline CDR1 is SGHTA and CDR2 is FQGNSA. The V gene lost 5 bases and the J gene lost 4 bases, with 11 bases spanning the gap. The CDR3: CASSRAAGTEAFF. The DNA of the CDR3 is TGTGCCAGCAGCCGAGCAGCGGGCACTGAAGCTTTCTTT. The variable domain in full, with the rest retrieved from reference TRBV7-2 and TRBJ1-1, is GAGVSQSPSNKVTEKGKDVELRCDPISGHTALYWYRQSLGQGLEFLIYFQGNSAPDKSGLPSDRFSAERTGGSVSTLTIQRTQQEDSAVYLCASSRAAGTEAFFGQGTRLTVV.

Concerning this clone itself: The sample holds other DNA sequences that translate to the same CDR3. The chain joins TRBV5-6 to TRBJ1-3; D unclear. There are 14 residues in the CDR3. The germline gives CDR1 SGHDT, CDR2 YYEEEE. Trimming cost V 0 bases and J 4 bases, with 8 bases left between them. In DNA form, the CDR3 reads TGTGCCAGCAGCTTGGGAGGATCCGGAAACACCATATATTTT. Translating gives CASSLGGSGNTIYF.

This clone appeared once. The CDR3 region is CASSIVGGTEAFF. The CDR3 nucleotides read TGTGCCAGTAGTATAGTAGGAGGAACTGAAGCTTTCTTT. The chain links TRBV19 to TRBJ1-1; D call uncertain. The CDR3 loop spans 13 amino acids. Germline CDR1 LNHDA, CDR2 SQIVND (reference sequence). V shed 1 base and J shed 5 bases, with 8 bases lying between them.

V is TRBV2 and J is TRBJ1-1; 8 bases map to TRBD1. This CDR3 comprises 14 residues. Germline-derived CDR1 and CDR2 are SNHLY and FYNNEI. The junction had 10 bases not matched to a gene; V was cut back by 8 bases and J by 5 bases. The DNA of the CDR3 is TGTGCCAGCGGACCCCACAGGGGGGTTACTGAAGCTTTCTTT. It yields the protein CASGPHRGVTEAFF.

This clone was recorded once. The chain is built from TRBV15 and TRBJ2-1, with 7 bases that match TRBD1. Germline V lookup: CDR1 LNHNV, CDR2 YYDKDF (reference sequence). The CDR3 runs to 17 residues. The V segment lost 0 bases and the J segment 7 bases; nucleotides outside the gene matches: 12. The CDR3 loop is CATSRDVAGTAPNEQFF. The DNA of the CDR3 is TGTGCCACCAGCAGAGACGTGGCCGGGACAGCTCCTAATGAGCAGTTCTTC.

The V and J genes are TRBV20-1 and TRBJ2-1; D might be TRBD2 (5 bases). This CDR3 comprises 11 residues. Trimming removed 5 bases from V and 10 bases from J, with 12 bases in between. The germline V gene encodes CDR1 DFQATT and CDR2 SNEGSKA (reference sequence). The chain's CDR3 is CSAQLAYEQFF. The CDR3 nucleotides read TGCAGTGCTCAATTAGCGTACGAGCAGTTCTTC.